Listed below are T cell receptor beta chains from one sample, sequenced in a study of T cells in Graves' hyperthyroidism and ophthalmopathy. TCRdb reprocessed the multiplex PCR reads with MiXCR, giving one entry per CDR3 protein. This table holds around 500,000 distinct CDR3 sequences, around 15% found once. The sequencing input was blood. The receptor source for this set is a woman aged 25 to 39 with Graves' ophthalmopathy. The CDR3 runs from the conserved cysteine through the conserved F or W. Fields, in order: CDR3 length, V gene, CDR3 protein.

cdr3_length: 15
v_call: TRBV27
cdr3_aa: CASSLRQGGTYEQYF

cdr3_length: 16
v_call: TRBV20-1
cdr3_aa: CSASIAGGIRNSPLHF

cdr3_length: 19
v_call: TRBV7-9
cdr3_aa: CASSARTGQKAGSYNEQFF

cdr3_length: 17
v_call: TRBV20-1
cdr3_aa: CSAREGSSGRHDDEQYF

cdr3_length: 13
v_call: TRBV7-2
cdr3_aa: CASSLAPTGELFF

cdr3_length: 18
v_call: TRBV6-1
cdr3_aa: CASSEGRWGLAGVNEQFF

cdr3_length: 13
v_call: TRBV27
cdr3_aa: CASQGFRGGTQYF

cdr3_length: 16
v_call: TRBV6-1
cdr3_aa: CASSEAMFSGANVLTF

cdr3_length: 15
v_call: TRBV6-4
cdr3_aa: CASSVGGLAFNEQFF

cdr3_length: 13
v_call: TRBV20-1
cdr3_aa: CSSRLAGGNEQFF

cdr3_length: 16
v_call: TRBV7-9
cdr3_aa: CASSLEATSGANVLTF

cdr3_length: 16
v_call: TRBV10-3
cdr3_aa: CATSEFERGSDNEQFF

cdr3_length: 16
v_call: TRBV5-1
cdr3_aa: CASSLETGSSGNTIYF

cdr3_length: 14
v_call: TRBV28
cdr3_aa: CASSFEREEDTQYF

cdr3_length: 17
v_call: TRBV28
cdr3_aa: CASSSQLAGGRANIQYF

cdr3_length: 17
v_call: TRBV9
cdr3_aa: CASSGTGQGGLGEKLFF

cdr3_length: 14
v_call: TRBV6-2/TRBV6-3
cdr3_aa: CASTVAGRVETQYF

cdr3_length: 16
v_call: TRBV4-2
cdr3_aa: CASSRAGHMNTGELFF

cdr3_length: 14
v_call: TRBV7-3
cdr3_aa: CALRGGRFQETQYF

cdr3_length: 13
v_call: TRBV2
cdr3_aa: CASSVIEADTQYF

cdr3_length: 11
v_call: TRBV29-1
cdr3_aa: CSVAHRGEQFF

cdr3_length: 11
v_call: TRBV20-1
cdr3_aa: CSARGGETQYF

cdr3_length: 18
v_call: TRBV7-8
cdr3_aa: CASSLVLAGGPSYNEQFF

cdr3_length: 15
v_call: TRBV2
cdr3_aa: CASIIGTPYTGELFF

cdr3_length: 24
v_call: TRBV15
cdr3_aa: CATSRDSELAGPSGGIVSSYEQYF

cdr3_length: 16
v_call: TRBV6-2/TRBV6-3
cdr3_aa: CASSYLQGLAFYEQYF

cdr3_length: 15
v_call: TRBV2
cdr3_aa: CATHRADRGSEKLFF

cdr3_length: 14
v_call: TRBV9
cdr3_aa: CASSVGQLQETQYF

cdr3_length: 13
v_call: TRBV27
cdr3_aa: CASALTENTEAFF

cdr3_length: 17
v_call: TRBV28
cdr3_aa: CASSLIAGTGPSYEQYF

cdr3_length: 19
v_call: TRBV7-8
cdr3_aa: CASSSDGTGRRRAGNTIYF

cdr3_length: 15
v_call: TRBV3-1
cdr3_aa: CASSQGRRDINGYTF

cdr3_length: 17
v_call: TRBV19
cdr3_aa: CASSPNRRQGGVYGYTF

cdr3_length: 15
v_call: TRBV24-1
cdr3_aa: CATSDLRGDLQPQHF

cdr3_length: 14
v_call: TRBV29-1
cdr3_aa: CSVDETGTGIEQYF

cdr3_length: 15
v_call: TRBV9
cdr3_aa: CASSATSGYTDTQYF

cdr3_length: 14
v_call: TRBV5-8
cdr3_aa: CASSFPGVQETQYF

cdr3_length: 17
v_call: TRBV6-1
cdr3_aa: CASSRPTSGRVAYEQYF

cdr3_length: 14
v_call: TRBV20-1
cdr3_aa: CSASASRPFTEAFF

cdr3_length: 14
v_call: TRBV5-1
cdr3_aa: CASSPTGLNEKLFF

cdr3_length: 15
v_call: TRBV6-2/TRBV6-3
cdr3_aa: CASSPWGGGRNEQFF

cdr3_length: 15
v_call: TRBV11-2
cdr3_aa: CASSPQGTSTDTQYF

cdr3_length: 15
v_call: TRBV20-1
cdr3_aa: CSASFRGRGSYEQYF

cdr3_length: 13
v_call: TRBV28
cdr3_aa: CASRTQVPYGYTF

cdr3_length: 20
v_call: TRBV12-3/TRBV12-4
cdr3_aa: CASSFLGLQGRREGGHEQYF

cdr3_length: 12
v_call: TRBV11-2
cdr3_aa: CASSPVVGEQYF

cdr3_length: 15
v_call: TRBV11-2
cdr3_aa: CASSSAGANTGELFF

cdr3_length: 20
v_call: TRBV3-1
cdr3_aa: CASSQVSGLRAGGPSGEQFF

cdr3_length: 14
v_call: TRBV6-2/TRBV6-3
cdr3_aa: CASGGAGGMDTQYF

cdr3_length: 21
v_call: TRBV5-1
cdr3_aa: CASSLWDQGAIWTTNTGELFF